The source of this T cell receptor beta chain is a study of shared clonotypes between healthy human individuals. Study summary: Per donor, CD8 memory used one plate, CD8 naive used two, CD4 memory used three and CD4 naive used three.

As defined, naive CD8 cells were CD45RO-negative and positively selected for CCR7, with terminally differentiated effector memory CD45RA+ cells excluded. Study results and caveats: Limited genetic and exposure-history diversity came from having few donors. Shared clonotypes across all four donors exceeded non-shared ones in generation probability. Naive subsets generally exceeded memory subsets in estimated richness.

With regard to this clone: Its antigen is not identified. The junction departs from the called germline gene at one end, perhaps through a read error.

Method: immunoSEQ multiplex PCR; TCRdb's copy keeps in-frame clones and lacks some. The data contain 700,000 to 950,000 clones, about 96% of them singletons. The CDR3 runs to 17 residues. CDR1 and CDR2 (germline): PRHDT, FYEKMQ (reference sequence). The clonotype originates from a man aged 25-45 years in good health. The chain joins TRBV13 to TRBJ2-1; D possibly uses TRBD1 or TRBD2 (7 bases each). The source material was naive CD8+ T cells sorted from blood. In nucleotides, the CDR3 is TGTGCCAGCAGCCTAGGGACCACAGGGGAGGGGTACAATGAGCAGTTCTTC. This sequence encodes CASSLGTTGEGYNEQFF.